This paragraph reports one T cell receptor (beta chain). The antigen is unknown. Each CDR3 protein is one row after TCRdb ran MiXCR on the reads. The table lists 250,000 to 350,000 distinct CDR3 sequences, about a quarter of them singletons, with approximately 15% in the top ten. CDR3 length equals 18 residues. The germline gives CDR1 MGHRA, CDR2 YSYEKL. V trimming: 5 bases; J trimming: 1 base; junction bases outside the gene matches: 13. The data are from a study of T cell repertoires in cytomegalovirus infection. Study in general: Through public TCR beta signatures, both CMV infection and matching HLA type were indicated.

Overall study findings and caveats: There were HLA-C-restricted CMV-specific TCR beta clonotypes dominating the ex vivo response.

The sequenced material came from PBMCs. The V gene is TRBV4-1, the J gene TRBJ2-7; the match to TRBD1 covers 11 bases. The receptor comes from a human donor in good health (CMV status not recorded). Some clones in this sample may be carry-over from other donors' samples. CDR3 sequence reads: CASSKGGYGTGGSYEQYF. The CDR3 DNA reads TGCGCCAGCAGCAAAGGGGGGTACGGGACAGGGGGTTCCTACGAGCAGTACTTC.